The 14 T cell receptor beta chains below come from one sample, sequenced in a study of Tregs in tolerant kidney transplant recipients. Produced via immunoSEQ multiplex PCR; TCRdb's table is partial and in-frame only. The data contain tens of thousands of clones, around nine tenths of them seen just once; the ten biggest clones take up roughly 1.6%. The nonmyeloablative bone marrow transplants came from related graft donors, with transient mixed chimerism. Sequences were derived from CD4+ T cells from blood (PBMCs), sampled 24 months after the transplant. These receptors were obtained from a human patient who received a combined kidney and bone marrow transplant. The T cells may come from the graft donor.

The genes are TRBV4-1 and TRBJ2-1, with TRBD1 as a possible D gene (6 bases). This CDR3 is built from 17 residues. Per germline, CDR1 MGHRA and CDR2 YSYEKL. Deletions cut 1 base from V and 0 bases from J, with 13 bases between. DNA for the CDR3: TGCGCCAGCAGCCAAGGACAGGCCCTGAGCTCCTACAATGAGCAGTTCTTC. As protein: CASSQGQALSSYNEQFF.

The chain combines TRBV7-9 with TRBJ2-3; possibly TRBD1 for D (6 bases). CDR1 is SEHNR, CDR2 FQNEAQ, per germline (reference sequence). The CDR3 sequence is 17 residues long. Trimming stripped 6 bases from V and 2 bases from J, with 21 bases between. The CDR3 here is CASRRERDISYTDTQYF. The CDR3 DNA reads as TGTGCCAGCAGAAGGGAGAGGGACATTTCTTACACAGATACGCAGTATTTT.

The rearrangement links TRBV7-2 to TRBJ2-3; 10 nucleotides match TRBD2. CDR1 SGHTA and CDR2 FQGNSA come from the germline V gene. J lost 3 bases, V lost 5 bases, and 14 bases had no gene match. The CDR3 length is 18 residues. The CDR3 coding sequence is TGTGCCAGCAGCCGCCAGCCTAGGCTAGCGGGAGTAACAGATACGCAGTATTTT. This translates into CASSRQPRLAGVTDTQYF.

The rearrangement links TRBV11-1 to TRBJ2-1; tentative D call: TRBD2 (5 bases). With 1 base removed from V and 0 bases from J, the gap between germline ends came to 7 bases. Germline V gene lookup returns CDR1 SGHAT and CDR2 FQDESV (reference sequence). There are 15 residues in the CDR3. The CDR3 bases are TGTGCCAGCAGCTTAGGCACTAGCTCCTACAATGAGCAGTTCTTC. Its translation is CASSLGTSSYNEQFF.

This chain connects TRBV7-3 to TRBJ1-5, with TRBD1 matching 8 bases. Germline V gene sequence: CDR1 SGHTA, CDR2 FQGTGA. This CDR3 contains 19 residues. J lost 5 bases, V lost 4 bases, and 19 bases had no gene match. The CDR3 loop is CASSSPLPRTGTGHQPQHF. The CDR3 nucleotides read TGTGCCAGCAGCTCACCCCTCCCCCGAACCGGGACAGGCCATCAGCCCCAGCATTTT.

The V and J genes are TRBV10-2 and TRBJ2-1, with 11 bases matching TRBD2. The CDR3 contains 14 residues. CDR1 and CDR2 (germline): WSHSY, SAAADI. After removal of 6 bases from V and 3 bases from J, the junction contained 1 base not matched to a gene. Here the CDR3 DNA reads TGCGCCAGCAGACTAGCGGGGGACTACAATGAGCAGTTCTTC. Encoded protein: CASRLAGDYNEQFF.

V is TRBV2 and J is TRBJ2-5; a possible D gene is TRBD2 (6 bases). The CDR3 is made up of 14 amino acids. The germline gives CDR1 SNHLY, CDR2 FYNNEI. The V and J ends lost 6 bases and 0 bases respectively, with 11 bases between them. CDR3: CASRHRDYQETQYF. The CDR3, as DNA: TGTGCCAGCAGACACCGGGACTACCAAGAGACCCAGTACTTC.

The chain carries TRBV25-1 and TRBJ1-5; D not resolved. The length of the CDR3 is 16 residues. Trimming removed 4 bases at V and 8 bases at J, with 21 bases between. Germline V lookup: CDR1 MGHDK, CDR2 SYGVNS. This chain's CDR3 is CASSADSSISDKPQHF. The CDR3 nucleotides are TGTGCCAGCAGTGCAGACTCTTCCATATCAGATAAGCCCCAGCATTTT. Supplemented by reference TRBV25-1 and TRBJ1-5, the full variable domain reads EADIYQTPRYLVIGTGKKITLECSQTMGHDKMYWYQQDPGMELHLIHYSYGVNSTEKGDLSSESTVSRIRTEHFPLTLESARPSHTSQYLCASSADSSISDKPQHFGDGTRLSIL.

V is TRBV7-2 and J is TRBJ2-5; tentatively, D is TRBD2 (5 bases). Trimming stripped 1 base from V and 4 bases from J, with 10 bases between. Germline V CDR1 and CDR2: SGHTA, FQGNSA. The CDR3 consists of 14 residues. The CDR3 nucleotides are TGTGCCAGCAGCTTAGGCCCCAGCGGAGAGACCCAGTACTTC. Amino acids: CASSLGPSGETQYF. Full variable domain (missing parts from reference TRBV7-2 and TRBJ2-5): GAGVSQSPSNKVTEKGKDVELRCDPISGHTALYWYRQSLGQGLEFLIYFQGNSAPDKSGLPSDRFSAERTGGSVSTLTIQRTQQEDSAVYLCASSLGPSGETQYFGPGTRLLVL.

The gene calls are TRBV7-9 and TRBJ1-2; no reliable D call. The CDR3 is 12 amino acids. The ends were cut back, 0 bases at V and 8 bases at J, with 7 bases in the middle. The germline gives CDR1 SEHNR, CDR2 FQNEAQ (reference sequence). Written as DNA, the CDR3 is TGTGCCAGCAGCTTAGCCGGGTCGGGCTACACCTTC. Translated: CASSLAGSGYTF.

In this sample, this clone turned up a few times. The rearrangement links TRBV2 to TRBJ2-3; 7 bases line up with TRBD2. V lost 4 bases, J lost 1 base, and 2 bases stayed unmatched. Germline CDR1 and CDR2: SNHLY and FYNNEI. The CDR3 runs to 14 residues. This CDR3 is CASSVREGTDTQYF. The CDR3 DNA follows: TGTGCCAGCAGTGTCCGGGAGGGCACAGATACGCAGTATTTT.

The chain carries TRBV11-3 and TRBJ2-3, with 7 nucleotides matching TRBD1. J lost 1 base, V lost 5 bases, and 3 bases had no gene match. The CDR3 contains 14 residues. Germline V CDR1 and CDR2: SGHNT, YENEEA. CDR3 bases: TGTGCCAGCAGCCTAACAGGGGGCACAGATACGCAGTATTTT. This sequence encodes CASSLTGGTDTQYF.

This clone came up once. The genes are TRBV21-1 and TRBJ2-1; TRBD2, the D gene given by the table, was not confirmed from the DNA. TRBV21-1 is labeled a pseudogene. This CDR3 comprises 18 residues. The CDR3 DNA reads TGTGCCAGCAGTCTTAGACCCACTAGCGGGAGCTCCTACAATGAGCAGTTCTTC. This encodes CASSLRPTSGSSYNEQFF.

This chain connects TRBV19 to TRBJ2-7, with TRBD1 identical over 8 bases. V lost 4 bases, J lost 0 bases, and 5 bases stayed unmatched. This CDR3 is built from 15 residues. Germline V lookup: CDR1 LNHDA, CDR2 SQIVND (reference sequence). Here the CDR3 DNA reads TGTGCCAGTAGTAGGGGACAGGCATACTCCTACGAGCAGTACTTC. Protein: CASSRGQAYSYEQYF.